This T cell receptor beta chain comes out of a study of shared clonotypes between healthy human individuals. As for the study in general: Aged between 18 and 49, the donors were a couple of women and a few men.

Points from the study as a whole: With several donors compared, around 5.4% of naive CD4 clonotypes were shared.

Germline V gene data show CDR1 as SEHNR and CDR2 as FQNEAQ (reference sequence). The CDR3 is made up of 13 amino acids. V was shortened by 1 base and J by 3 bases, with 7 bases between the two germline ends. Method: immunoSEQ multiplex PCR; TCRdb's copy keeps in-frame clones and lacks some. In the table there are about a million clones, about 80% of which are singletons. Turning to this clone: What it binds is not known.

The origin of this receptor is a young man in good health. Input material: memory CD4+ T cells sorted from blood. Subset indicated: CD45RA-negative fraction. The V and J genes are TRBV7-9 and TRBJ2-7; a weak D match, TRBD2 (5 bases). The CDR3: CASSLDGNYEQYF. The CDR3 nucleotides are TGTGCCAGCAGCTTAGACGGGAACTACGAGCAGTACTTC.